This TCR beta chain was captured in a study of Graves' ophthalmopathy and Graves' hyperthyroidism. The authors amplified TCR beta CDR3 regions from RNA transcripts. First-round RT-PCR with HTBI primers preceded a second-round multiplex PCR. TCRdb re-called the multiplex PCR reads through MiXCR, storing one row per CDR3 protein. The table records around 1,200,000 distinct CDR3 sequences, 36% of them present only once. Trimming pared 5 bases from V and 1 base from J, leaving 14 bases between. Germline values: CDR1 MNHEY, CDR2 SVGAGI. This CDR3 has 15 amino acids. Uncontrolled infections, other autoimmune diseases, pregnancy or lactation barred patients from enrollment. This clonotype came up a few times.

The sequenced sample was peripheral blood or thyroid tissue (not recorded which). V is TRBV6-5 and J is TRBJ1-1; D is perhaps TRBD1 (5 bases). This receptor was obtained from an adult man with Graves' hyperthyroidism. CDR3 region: CASSGSGTANTEAFF. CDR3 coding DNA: TGTGCCAGCAGTGGATCCGGGACGGCGAACACTGAAGCTTTCTTT.